This T cell receptor beta chain was observed in a study of blood T cell repertoires in COVID-19 (dated by TCRdb to the early 2020s). About the investigation overall: Samples from collaborators originated in the United States, Italy and Spain and spanned both the acute and convalescent phases of COVID-19. The material from the prospective study consisted of cDNA or gDNA derived from T cells, B-cell-depleted T cells, or PBMCs. Deeply sampled blood TCRbeta repertoires from subjects exposed to, actively infected with, or recovered from COVID-19 were included in the dataset. A freely available public database, intended as a resource for researchers studying the immune response to SARS-CoV-2, is where the repertoires were released. Samples came from the ongoing ImmuneRACE study (first 160 participants) plus 1,254 subjects from 6 global collaborators. Nearly every sample came with metadata listing a de-identified subject ID, COVID-19 status, age in years and sex. Where available, HLA class I and class II types were obtained from metadata supplied by the sample provider rather than from assay-based typing.

The count of this clone is one. This clone's antigen is unknown. The record has no base qualities; no much larger clone is one base away. V sheds 3 bases and J sheds 1 base, leaving 6 bases between their ends. The CDR3 runs 13 amino acids, cysteine and phenylalanine included. The entry retains the CDR3 DNA only, 39 bases that are in frame from base 1. Based on the germline V gene (reference sequence), the CDR1 and CDR2 sequences are MNHEY and SMNVEV. The full study reports these points: Clinical and demographic metadata were provided uncurated, with the amount varying by source and participant.

Each collaborating institution followed its own protocols to collect whole blood in K2EDTA tubes. For TCRbeta analysis, collaborators shipped samples as frozen whole blood, isolated PBMCs, or DNA extracted from either of those sample types. The immunoSEQ Assay, a bias-controlled multiplex PCR, was used to amplify TCRbeta CDR3 regions from genomic DNA. As for the original processing: Nucleated cell counts per sample were estimated from amplification of reference gene primers within the assay. To quantify the absolute abundance of each unique TCRbeta CDR3 rearrangement, sequence reads were collapsed and filtered. Productive Simpson clonality was computed per sample as the square root of Simpson's diversity index over productive rearrangements. TCRdb re-hosts the immuneACCESS table, in-frame sequences only. Its copies lack some clones; in the studies checked, an unresolved V gene accounts for under half of them, and the cause for the rest is not known. V and J calls and clone size are given by that table; D and trimming were obtained from the DNA. This sample holds around 97,000 clones; approximately 90% were observed only once. The top ten clonotypes cover just over 15% of the sample.

The chain was built from TRBV27 and TRBJ1-1; the D gene is possibly TRBD1, with 5 bases matching. Sample: peripheral blood. This TCR came from a human donor in a cohort sampled during active COVID-19. The sequenced DNA: TGTGCCAGCAGTTTGGGGGGGAACACTGAAGCTTTCTTT. This sequence encodes CASSLGGNTEAFF.